The present T cell receptor beta chain was sequenced within a study of blood T cell repertoires in COVID-19 (TCRdb year 2020). Context from the whole study: Samples from collaborators originated in the United States, Italy and Spain and spanned both the acute and convalescent phases of COVID-19. The prospective study material was composed of cDNA or gDNA derived from T cells, B-cell-depleted T cells, or PBMCs. The dataset comprised deeply sampled blood TCRbeta repertoires from subjects exposed to, actively infected with, or recovered from COVID-19. The repertoires were released in a freely available public database intended as a resource for research on the immune response to SARS-CoV-2. The samples were drawn from the first 160 participants of the ongoing ImmuneRACE study and from over 950 subjects provided by 6 global collaborators. The sample metadata nearly always contained a de-identified subject ID, COVID-19 status, age in years and sex. HLA class I and class II types, where available, came from metadata supplied by the sample provider rather than from assay-based typing.

This clone turned up a few times. Its target antigen remains unknown. Base qualities are not recorded, but no much larger clone differs from it by a single base. The CDR3 holds 14 amino acids from the cysteine to the phenylalanine. The only DNA kept is the CDR3, 42 bases in frame from the first base. Reading the germline V gene gives CDR1 SGHRS and CDR2 YFSETQ. V is reduced by 0 bases and J by 3 bases, leaving a spacing of 7 bases between them. Whole blood was collected in K2EDTA tubes by collaborating institutions according to the institutions' own protocols. For TCRbeta analysis, collaborators shipped samples in one of three forms: frozen whole blood, isolated PBMCs, or DNA extracted from either of those sample types. The immunoSEQ Assay, a bias-controlled multiplex PCR, was used to amplify TCRbeta CDR3 regions from genomic DNA. Per the original workflow: The number of nucleated cells in each sample was estimated from the amplification of reference gene primers within the assay. To quantify the absolute abundance of each unique TCRbeta CDR3 rearrangement, sequence reads were collapsed and filtered. For each sample, productive Simpson clonality was calculated by taking the square root of Simpson's diversity index across productive rearrangements. TCRdb took this table from immuneACCESS and kept in-frame rearrangements with V and J called. Such tables lack part of the clones; where checked against another copy, unresolved V genes explain under half of the gap, and the rest is unexplained. V and J calls and clone size are as listed in that table; D and trimming were resolved from the DNA. Recorded for this sample are tens of thousands of clones; 65% to 80% of them occurred a single time. The top ten hold around 9.4% of the sample.

The investigation overall reported the following: The quantity of clinical and demographic metadata differed by source and by participant and was supplied without curation.

The chain employs TRBV5-1 and TRBJ2-1; TRBD1 is possibly the D segment (5 matching bases). Sequencing used peripheral blood. This receptor was taken from a woman aged 45-60 years with acute or convalescent COVID-19. CDR3 sequence: CASSLARDYNEQFF. The base sequence is TGCGCCAGCAGCTTGGCCAGGGACTACAATGAGCAGTTCTTC.